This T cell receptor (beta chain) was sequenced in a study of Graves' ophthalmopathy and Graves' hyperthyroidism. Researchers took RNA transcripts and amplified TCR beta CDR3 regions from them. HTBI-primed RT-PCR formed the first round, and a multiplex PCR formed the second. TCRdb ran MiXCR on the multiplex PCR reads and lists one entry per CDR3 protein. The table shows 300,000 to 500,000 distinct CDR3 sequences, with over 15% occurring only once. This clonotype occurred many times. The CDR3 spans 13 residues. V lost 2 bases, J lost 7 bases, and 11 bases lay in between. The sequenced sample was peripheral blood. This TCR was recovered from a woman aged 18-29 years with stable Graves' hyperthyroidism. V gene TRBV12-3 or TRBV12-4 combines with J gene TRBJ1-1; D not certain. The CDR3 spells CASSLIPDGEAFF. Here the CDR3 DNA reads TGTGCCAGCAGTTTAATACCGGACGGTGAAGCTTTCTTT.